Reported below is one TCR beta chain. What it recognizes is unknown. This sample is part of a study of lymphopenia after photon versus proton radiotherapy. Overall study results and limits: Post-nadir TCR diversity decline inversely tracked overall survival among those who died. After the lymphocyte nadir, photon-treated repertoires showed oligoclonal expansion, especially of CD8+ Temra cells. Under photons, naive T cells and diversity fell while effector/memory populations rose.

V trimming: 2 bases; J trimming: 0 bases; junction bases outside the gene matches: 3. CDR1 is SEHNR, CDR2 FQNEAQ, per germline (reference sequence). The CDR3 sequence is 16 residues long. Method: immunoSEQ multiplex PCR; TCRdb's copy keeps in-frame clones and lacks some. The sample yields more than 45,000 clones, approximately 84% seen once. This sequence originates from a man aged 55-75 years with pancreatic cancer. Sequenced material: peripheral blood, taken from a patient treated with proton-based radiotherapy. The chain is built from TRBV7-9 and TRBJ2-1; 8 bases align to TRBD2. DNA for the CDR3: TGTGCCAGCAGCTTAAGGAGCGGGAGCTCCTACAATGAGCAGTTCTTC. As protein: CASSLRSGSSYNEQFF. Drawing the rest from reference TRBV7-9 and TRBJ2-1, the complete variable domain is DTGVSQNPRHKITKRGQNVTFRCDPISEHNRLYWYRQTLGQGPEFLTYFQNEAQLEKSRLLSDRFSAERPKGSFSTLEIQRTEQGDSAMYLCASSLRSGSSYNEQFFGPGTRLTVL.